The clone carrying this TCR beta chain has a count of ten or more. Antigen specificity is unknown. These data originate in a study of T-cell memory formation after mild COVID-19. Overall study findings and caveats: Contracting clones localized mainly to CM and EM when CD4+ and mainly to EMRA when CD8+. Among clones peaking at day 37 in the second wave, SARS-CoV-2 specificity remained unconfirmed. Clones contracting day 15 to 85 were balanced CD4/CD8; later expanders leaned CD4+.

Using constant-segment primers, 5'RACE produced TCR alpha and TCR beta cDNA libraries carrying sample barcodes and UMIs. TCRdb called the 5' RACE reads again in MiXCR, with one record for every CDR3 protein. The sample lists 6,000 or so distinct CDR3 sequences; more than 15% were seen once. Germline V gene lookup returns CDR1 ENHRY and CDR2 SYGVKD. The CDR3 runs 13 residues. V gave up 3 bases and J gave up 7 bases, with 12 bases separating them. The material sequenced was PBMCs or a T cell subset sorted from them (not recorded which). The chain combines TRBV10-3 with TRBJ1-1; maybe TRBD1 (5 bases). The receptor was isolated from an adult woman who had mild COVID-19 (a few samples of this study predate the infection). Cell type and time point are not known. The CDR3 DNA follows: TGTGCCATCAGTGAAAGGGGCGGATATGAAGCTTTCTTT. This codes for CAISERGGYEAFF.